Following are 24 T cell receptor beta chains from one sample sequenced in a study of beta chain features in type 1 diabetes. General study results and limits: The study found moderately but significantly shorter TCRB CDR3s in all four CD4+ subsets of Type 1 diabetes patients.

The authors reverse transcribed all of the isolated RNA, so sequencing captured expressed TCRB transcripts. TCRdb keeps only in-frame clones here, not all; method: immunoSEQ multiplex PCR. The data contain around 360,000 clones, around 12% of them singletons. Antigen specificity for these receptors is unknown. Sequenced: naive CD4+ T cells from blood. The receptor source for this set is a woman aged 18-35 years with type 1 diabetes.

Here the CDR3 reads CASSRNRREAFF. The DNA for the CDR3 is TGTGCCAGCAGCCGGAACAGGCGTGAAGCTTTCTTT. The gene calls are TRBV6-5 and TRBJ1-1; D is perhaps TRBD1 (5 bases). CDR1 is MNHEY, CDR2 SVGAGI, per germline. Trimming cost V 6 bases and J 7 bases, with 12 bases left between them. The CDR3 consists of 12 residues.

The J gene is TRBJ2-5, the V gene TRBV27, with D perhaps matching TRBD2 (5 bases). V lost 6 bases and J 2 bases, leaving 13 bases between the germline ends. Germline assignment: CDR1 MNHEY and CDR2 SMNVEV (reference sequence). The CDR3 has 14 residues. The CDR3: CASSPPRGQETQYF. CDR3 coding DNA: TGTGCCAGCAGCCCCCCACGCGGGCAAGAGACCCAGTACTTC.

This clone was observed a few times. The V call is TRBV29-1, the J call TRBJ2-1; D is possibly TRBD2 (5 bases). CDR1 and CDR2 from the germline V gene are SQVTM and ANQGSEA. The CDR3 has 13 residues. V shed 4 bases and J shed 4 bases, with 11 bases lying between them. The CDR3 DNA reads TGCAGCGTTGGGTGGGAGATTTACAATGAGCAGTTCTTC. The encoded protein is CSVGWEIYNEQFF.

A few counts support this clone. Other nucleotide sequences from this sample produce the same CDR3. V and J are TRBV28 and TRBJ2-5; D remains ambiguous. The V and J ends lost 8 bases and 2 bases respectively, with 3 bases between them. CDR1 MDHEN and CDR2 SYDVKM come from the germline V gene. CDR3 length: 10 residues. The CDR3 region has the DNA TGTGCCAGCCGGCAAGAGACCCAGTACTTC. Amino acids: CASRQETQYF.

This clone has more than one count but fewer than ten. The chain links TRBV18 to TRBJ1-1, with D tentatively TRBD1 (6 bases). Between the trimmed V and J ends, which lost 10 bases and 7 bases, there was a span of 19 bases. The CDR3 is 13 amino acids. The V gene's germline CDR1 is KGHSH and CDR2 LQKENI. This chain's CDR3 is CATQPGGAGEAFF. DNA of the CDR3: TGTGCCACCCAACCGGGGGGGGCCGGTGAAGCTTTCTTT.

V and J are TRBV6-5 and TRBJ1-2, with D tentatively TRBD1 (5 bases). V lost 5 bases to trimming and J lost 12 bases, with 13 bases between them. This CDR3 is built from 11 residues. Germline V CDR1 and CDR2: MNHEY, SVGAGI. The CDR3 loop is CASSQGAGNTF. As DNA, the CDR3 is TGTGCCAGCAGTCAAGGGGCGGGGAACACCTTC.

The genes are TRBV11-3 and TRBJ2-2, with a weak D call TRBD2 (6 bases). Deletions cut 6 bases from V and 0 bases from J, with 17 bases between. Looked up from germline, CDR1 is SGHNT and CDR2 is YENEEA. This CDR3 is built from 17 residues. The CDR3 DNA sequence: TGTGCCAGCAGTCGACCCGGGGGTAGCTCGAACACCGGGGAGCTGTTTTTT. It yields the protein CASSRPGGSSNTGELFF.

The gene calls are TRBV7-2 and TRBJ2-1, with 9 bases identical to TRBD2. V was clipped by 5 bases and J by 7 bases; unmatched bases: 12. This CDR3 is 16 amino acids long. Germline-derived CDR1 and CDR2 are SGHTA and FQGNSA. The CDR3 is CASSPGRGLAVNEQFF. The CDR3, as DNA: TGTGCCAGCAGCCCCGGACGGGGACTAGCCGTAAATGAGCAGTTCTTC.

This clone was seen a handful of times. This chain uses TRBV7-9 with TRBJ2-2, with 8 bases aligning to TRBD2. The CDR3 is 15 residues long. V shed 1 base, J shed 7 bases, and the junction held 5 bases outside the gene matches. Germline V gives CDR1 SEHNR, CDR2 FQNEAQ (reference sequence). The CDR3 DNA reads as TGTGCCAGCAGCTTAGGCGGGGGGCTCGGCGGGGAGCTGTTTTTT. Protein: CASSLGGGLGGELFF.

Comment on this clone: Other DNA sequences in the same sample also yield this CDR3. The chain carries TRBV9 and TRBJ2-2; TRBD2 matches 7 bases. Germline V gene lookup returns CDR1 SGDLS and CDR2 YYNGEE. This CDR3 contains 15 residues. The trim removed 0 bases at V and 1 base at J, leaving 0 bases unmatched. The CDR3 region has the DNA TGTGCCAGCAGCGTAGGCGGGGGGAACACCGGGGAGCTGTTTTTT. This gives the protein CASSVGGGNTGELFF.

Only a few counts were recorded for this clone. The rearrangement links TRBV5-4 to TRBJ1-5; D remains ambiguous. The CDR3 is 13 residues long. CDR1 is SGHNT and CDR2 is YYREEE in the germline V gene (reference sequence). Trimming shortened V by 0 bases and J by 4 bases, and 5 bases separated the two germline ends. CDR3 region: CASSLDGNQPQHF. The CDR3 DNA sequence: TGTGCCAGCAGCTTGGACGGGAATCAGCCCCAGCATTTT.

This chain links TRBV9 with TRBJ2-1; 7 bases line up with TRBD2. J was trimmed by 14 bases and V by 0 bases; bases with no gene match: 8. The CDR3 sequence is 13 residues long. Germline CDR1 SGDLS, CDR2 YYNGEE. The CDR3 loop is CASSVEASGVEFF. In DNA, the CDR3 is TGTGCCAGCAGCGTAGAGGCCAGCGGGGTAGAGTTCTTC.

This clone was seen a few times. V usage is TRBV21-1 and J usage is TRBJ2-7; the table's D call TRBD1 went unverified against the DNA. TRBV21-1 is designated a pseudogene. The CDR3 is made up of 12 amino acids. The CDR3 DNA follows: TGTGCCAGCAGCCCCCCTGGCCACGAGCAGTACTTC. Its translation is CASSPPGHEQYF.

This clone came up a few times. The chain joins TRBV7-9 to TRBJ1-1; a weak D match, TRBD1 (6 bases). The V gene's germline CDR1 is SEHNR and CDR2 FQNEAQ (reference sequence). The ends were cut back, 8 bases at V and 5 bases at J, with 12 bases in the middle. The CDR3 spans 12 residues. In DNA form, the CDR3 reads TGTGCCAGCTCGTACAGGGAGACTGAAGCTTTCTTT. Translating it yields CASSYRETEAFF.

The rearrangement links TRBV7-2 to TRBJ1-2, with D uncertain. Deletions cut 5 bases from V and 7 bases from J, with 14 bases between. This CDR3 has 13 amino acids. Per germline, CDR1 SGHTA and CDR2 FQGNSA. DNA of the CDR3: TGTGCCAGCAGCCCGGACTTTCTAGGTGGCTACACCTTC. Translated: CASSPDFLGGYTF. Supplemented by reference TRBV7-2 and TRBJ1-2, the full variable domain reads GAGVSQSPSNKVTEKGKDVELRCDPISGHTALYWYRQSLGQGLEFLIYFQGNSAPDKSGLPSDRFSAERTGGSVSTLTIQRTQQEDSAVYLCASSPDFLGGYTFGSGTRLTVV.

This clone showed up just a few times. The chain combines TRBV6-6 with TRBJ1-1; 7 bases are a match to TRBD1. V gave up 6 bases and J gave up 4 bases; unmatched junction bases: 8. This CDR3 has 14 residues. From germline, CDR1 is MNHNY and CDR2 SVGAGI (reference sequence). Here the CDR3 DNA reads TGTGCCAGCAGCCGAACAGGGGTGGTCACTGAAGCTTTCTTT. Protein: CASSRTGVVTEAFF.

This rearrangement joins TRBV5-6 to TRBJ2-1, with TRBD1 identical over 7 bases. The CDR3 length is 14 residues. Germline-derived CDR1 and CDR2 are SGHDT and YYEEEE. J lost 5 bases, V lost 6 bases, and 8 bases had no gene match. CDR3 region: CASTGGPGNNEQFF. The CDR3 bases are TGTGCCAGCACAGGGGGACCTGGGAACAATGAGCAGTTCTTC.

This sequence joins TRBV7-3 and TRBJ2-3; 9 bases fit TRBD2. The CDR3 is 17 amino acids. V lost 2 bases, J lost 8 bases, and 14 bases stayed unmatched. CDR1 and CDR2 (germline): SGHTA, FQGTGA. DNA of the CDR3: TGTGCCAGCAGCTTACGCGCCTCTAGCGGGACCCTCGGTACGCAGTATTTT. This codes for CASSLRASSGTLGTQYF.

The genes are TRBV7-9 and TRBJ2-3; D perhaps matches TRBD2 (6 bases). Germline values: CDR1 SEHNR, CDR2 FQNEAQ (reference sequence). Trimming took 3 bases from V and 1 from J, leaving 11 bases between them. This CDR3 spans 15 amino acids. The CDR3 DNA sequence: TGTGCCAGCAGCTTCTTGGGGGAGGGCACAGATACGCAGTATTTT. Translating gives CASSFLGEGTDTQYF.

The gene calls are TRBV25-1 and TRBJ1-6; D remains unclear. Trimming left V 2 bases short and J 10 bases short, with 9 bases between. The CDR3 spans 13 residues. Germline V gene data show CDR1 as MGHDK and CDR2 as SYGVNS. CDR3 region: CASSEAIRSPLHF. In nucleotides, the CDR3 is TGTGCCAGCAGTGAAGCAATTAGATCACCCCTCCACTTT.

This clone was observed a few times. This sequence joins TRBV4-3 and TRBJ2-1; 14 positions agree with TRBD2. The CDR3 is 15 residues long. Germline trimming cut 1 base from V and 9 bases from J; bases unmatched to any gene: 2. The germline CDR1 and CDR2 sequences are LGHNA and YSLEER. For the CDR3, the DNA is TGCGCCAGCAGCCAAGGACTAGCGGGAGGGCTTGAGCAGTTCTTC. Its protein is CASSQGLAGGLEQFF.

Of note for this clone: Additional DNA sequences in this sample encode the identical CDR3. This chain links TRBV28 with TRBJ1-5, with no clear D. Germline CDR1 MDHEN, CDR2 SYDVKM. The ends were cut back, 6 bases at V and 7 bases at J, with 10 bases in the middle. This CDR3 contains 12 residues. CDR3 coding DNA: TGTGCCAGCAGGACTGGGAGACAGCCCCAGCATTTT. It translates to CASRTGRQPQHF.

A few counts support this clone. The V and J genes are TRBV19 and TRBJ2-3, with 9 bases that match TRBD2. Germline CDR1 LNHDA, CDR2 SQIVND (reference sequence). This CDR3 spans 13 amino acids. Losses at the gene ends were 10 bases for V and 4 bases for J; bases not matched to a gene: 6. The CDR3 sequence is CATGGGASDTQYF. CDR3 bases: TGTGCCACCGGCGGGGGGGCATCAGATACGCAGTATTTT.

The genes are TRBV5-1 and TRBJ2-7; D is possibly TRBD2 (6 bases). Germline V lookup: CDR1 SGHRS, CDR2 YFSETQ. Trimming left V 1 base short and J 3 bases short, with 11 bases between. The CDR3 contains 14 residues. CDR3 DNA sequence: TGCGCCAGCAGCTTGATCCGGGGGAACTACGAGCAGTACTTC. It codes for CASSLIRGNYEQYF.